This T cell receptor beta chain is from a study of blood T cell repertoires in COVID-19. Original analysis: Amplifying reference gene primers gave estimates of nucleated cell counts. The table came from immunoSEQ multiplex PCR; TCRdb's copy has only in-frame clones and leaves some out. V and J calls and clone size come straight from that table; D and trimming were deduced from the DNA. The sample holds about 310,000 clones, around nine tenths seen once. V was trimmed by 0 bases and J by 6 bases, leaving 9 bases between them. Per the germline V gene, CDR1 is MNHEY and CDR2 is SVGEGT. The CDR3 has 15 amino acids.

The clonotype originates from a man between 60 and 70 years old who had recovered from COVID-19. Sequencing used PBMCs or T cells enriched from blood (not recorded which). The chain recombines TRBV6-2 or TRBV6-3 with TRBJ1-6; perhaps TRBD1 as D (5 bases). The CDR3 is CASSYSQGTNSPLHF. The CDR3 region has the DNA TGTGCCAGCAGTTACTCGCAGGGAACTAATTCACCCCTCCACTTT.